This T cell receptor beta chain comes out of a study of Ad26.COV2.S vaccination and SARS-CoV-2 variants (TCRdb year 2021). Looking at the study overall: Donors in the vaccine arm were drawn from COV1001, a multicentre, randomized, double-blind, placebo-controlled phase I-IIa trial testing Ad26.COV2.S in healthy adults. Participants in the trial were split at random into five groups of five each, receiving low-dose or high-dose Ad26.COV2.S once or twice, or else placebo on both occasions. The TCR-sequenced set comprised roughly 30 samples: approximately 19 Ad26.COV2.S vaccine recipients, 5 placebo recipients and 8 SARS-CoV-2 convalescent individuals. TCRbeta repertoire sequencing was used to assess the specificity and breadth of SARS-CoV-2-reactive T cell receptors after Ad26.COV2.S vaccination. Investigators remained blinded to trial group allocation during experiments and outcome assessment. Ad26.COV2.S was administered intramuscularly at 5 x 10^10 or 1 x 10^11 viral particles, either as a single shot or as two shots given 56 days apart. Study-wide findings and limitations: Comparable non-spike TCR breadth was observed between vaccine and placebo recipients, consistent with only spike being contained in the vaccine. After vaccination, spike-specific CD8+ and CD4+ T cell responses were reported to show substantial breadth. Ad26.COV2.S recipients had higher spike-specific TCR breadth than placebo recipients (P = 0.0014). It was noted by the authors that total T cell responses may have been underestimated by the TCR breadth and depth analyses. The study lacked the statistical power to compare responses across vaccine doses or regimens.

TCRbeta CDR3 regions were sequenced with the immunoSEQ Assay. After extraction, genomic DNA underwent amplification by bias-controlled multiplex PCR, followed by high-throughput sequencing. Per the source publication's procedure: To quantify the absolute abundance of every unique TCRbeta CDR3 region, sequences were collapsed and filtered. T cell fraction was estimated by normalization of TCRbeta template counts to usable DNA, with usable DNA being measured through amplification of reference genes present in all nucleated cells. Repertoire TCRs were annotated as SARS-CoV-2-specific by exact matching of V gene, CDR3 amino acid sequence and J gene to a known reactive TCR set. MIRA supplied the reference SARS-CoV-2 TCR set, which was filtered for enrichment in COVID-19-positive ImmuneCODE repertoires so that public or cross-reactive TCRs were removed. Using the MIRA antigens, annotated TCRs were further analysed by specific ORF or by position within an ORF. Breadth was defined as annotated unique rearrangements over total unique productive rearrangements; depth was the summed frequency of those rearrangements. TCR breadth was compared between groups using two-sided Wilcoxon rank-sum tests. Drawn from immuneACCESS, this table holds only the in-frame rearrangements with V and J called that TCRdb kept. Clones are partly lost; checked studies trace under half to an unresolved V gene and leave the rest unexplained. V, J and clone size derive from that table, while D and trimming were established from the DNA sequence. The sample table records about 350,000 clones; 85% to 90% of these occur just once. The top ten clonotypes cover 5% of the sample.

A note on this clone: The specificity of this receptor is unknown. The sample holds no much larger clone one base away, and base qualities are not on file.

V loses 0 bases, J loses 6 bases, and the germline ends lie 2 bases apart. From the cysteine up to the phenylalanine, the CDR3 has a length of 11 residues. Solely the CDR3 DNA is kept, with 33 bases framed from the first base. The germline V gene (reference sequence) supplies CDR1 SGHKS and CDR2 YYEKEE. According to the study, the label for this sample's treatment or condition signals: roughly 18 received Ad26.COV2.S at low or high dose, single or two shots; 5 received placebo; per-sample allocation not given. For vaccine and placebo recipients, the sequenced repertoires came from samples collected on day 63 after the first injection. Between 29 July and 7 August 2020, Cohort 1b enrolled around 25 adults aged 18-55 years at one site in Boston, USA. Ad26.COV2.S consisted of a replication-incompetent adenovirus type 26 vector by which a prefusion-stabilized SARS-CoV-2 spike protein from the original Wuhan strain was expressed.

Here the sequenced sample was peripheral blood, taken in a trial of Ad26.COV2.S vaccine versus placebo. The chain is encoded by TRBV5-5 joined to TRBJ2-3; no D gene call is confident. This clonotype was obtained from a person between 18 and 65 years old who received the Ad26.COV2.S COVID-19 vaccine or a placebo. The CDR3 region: CASSLADTQYF. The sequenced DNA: TGTGCCAGCAGCTTGGCCGATACGCAGTATTTT.